These 16 T cell receptor beta chains were all obtained from the same sample, sequenced in a study of PD-1 blockade in classical Hodgkin lymphoma. Every patient relapsed after autologous stem cell transplantation, and brentuximab vedotin exposure varied. The protocol was immunoSEQ multiplex PCR, while the TCRdb copy is restricted to in-frame clones and leaves out a portion. The profile shows roughly 24,000 clones, around 82% of them singletons. The sample here was peripheral blood mononuclear cells (PBMCs), taken before the second cycle of nivolumab. The receptors derive from a human donor with classical Hodgkin lymphoma.

The genes are TRBV28 and TRBJ1-1; weak D call: TRBD1 (5 bases). V gave up 2 bases and J gave up 1 base, with 8 bases separating them. Looked up from germline, CDR1 is MDHEN and CDR2 is SYDVKM. This CDR3 spans 14 amino acids. The CDR3 sequence is CASSLNGGNTEAFF. The DNA for the CDR3 is TGTGCCAGCAGTTTAAACGGGGGGAACACTGAAGCTTTCTTT.

V usage is TRBV6-6 and J usage is TRBJ1-3; D possibly corresponds to TRBD1 (5 bases). Germline assignment: CDR1 MNHNY and CDR2 SVGAGI (reference sequence). V lost 0 bases and J lost 0, with 9 bases in between. The CDR3 totals 16 residues. The DNA of the CDR3 is TGTGCCAGCAGTTACTCGAAGGGGTTCTCTGGAAACACCATATATTTT. This codes for CASSYSKGFSGNTIYF.

In this sample, this clone turned up a few times. The J gene is TRBJ2-3, the V gene TRBV7-3; 7 positions match TRBD2. The CDR3 length is 15 residues. Germline values: CDR1 SGHTA, CDR2 FQGTGA. J gave up 3 bases and V 2 bases, and 5 bases lay outside the gene matches. The CDR3 coding sequence is TGTGCCAGCAGCTTAGCGGGGGTGGGGACAGATACGCAGTATTTT. Translated: CASSLAGVGTDTQYF.

The rearrangement uses TRBV28 and TRBJ2-7, with D possibly matching TRBD2 (5 bases). CDR3 length: 13 amino acids. The V and J ends lost 5 bases and 0 bases respectively, with 8 bases between them. Germline CDR1 reads MDHEN; CDR2 reads SYDVKM. The CDR3 is CASSTTSSYEQYF. The CDR3 DNA sequence: TGTGCCAGCAGTACTACTAGCTCCTACGAGCAGTACTTC.

By its share, this clone is medium-sized (0.01 to 0.1%). The V gene is TRBV7-8, the J gene TRBJ1-5, with 7 bases lining up with TRBD1. The CDR3 length is 16 residues. The ends lost 5 bases at V and 4 bases at J; junction bases unmatched: 11. Per the germline V gene, CDR1 is SGHVS and CDR2 is FQNEAQ. This chain's CDR3 is CASSLAGTASNQPQHF. In nucleotides, the CDR3 is TGTGCCAGCAGCCTTGCCGGGACAGCATCGAATCAGCCCCAGCATTTT.

The chain joins TRBV7-9 to TRBJ1-1; D might be TRBD1 (6 bases). The CDR3 totals 13 residues. Germline V lookup: CDR1 SEHNR, CDR2 FQNEAQ (reference sequence). V dropped 2 bases and J dropped 5 bases, with 9 bases sitting between them. DNA for the CDR3: TGTGCCAGCAGCTTATCAGGGGTGACTGAAGCTTTCTTT. It is translated as CASSLSGVTEAFF.

This rearrangement joins TRBV19 to TRBJ1-3; TRBD1 agrees at 7 bases. Germline lookup yields CDR1 LNHDA and CDR2 SQIVND (reference sequence). The CDR3 is 16 residues long. V dropped 5 bases and J dropped 0; count of bases not matched to a gene: 7. This chain's CDR3 is CASSPRDRYSGNTIYF. The CDR3 DNA reads TGTGCCAGTAGTCCCCGGGACAGATACTCTGGAAACACCATATATTTT.

This clone was observed a single time. This sequence joins TRBV28 and TRBJ1-2; 9 bases match TRBD1. The V gene's germline CDR1 is MDHEN and CDR2 SYDVKM. The V and J ends lost 4 bases and 7 bases, in that order; junction bases with no gene match: 19. The CDR3 has 18 residues. CDR3 residues: CASSSQGAVSSILSGYTF. The CDR3 DNA reads as TGTGCCAGCAGTTCACAGGGGGCAGTTAGTAGCATTTTGTCTGGCTACACCTTC.

This rearrangement joins TRBV25-1 to TRBJ1-2; D possibly corresponds to TRBD1 (5 bases). Germline V lookup: CDR1 MGHDK, CDR2 SYGVNS. This CDR3 spans 12 amino acids. The V and J ends lost 7 bases and 6 bases respectively, with 12 bases between them. The CDR3 is CASNSGGDGYTF. Written as DNA, the CDR3 is TGTGCCAGCAACTCTGGGGGTGATGGCTACACCTTC.

This clone was found a few times. The CDR3 sequence: CASSLSGSGSMADTQYF. In DNA form, the CDR3 reads TGTGCCAGCAGCTTAAGCGGTAGCGGGTCGATGGCGGATACGCAGTATTTT. The V and J genes are TRBV7-3 and TRBJ2-3; TRBD2 matches at 7 bases. The V and J ends lost 1 base and 6 bases, in that order; junction bases with no gene match: 13. CDR3 length: 17 residues. CDR1 and CDR2 from the germline V gene are SGHTA and FQGTGA.

The genes are TRBV5-4 and TRBJ2-2; TRBD2 might be the D (5 bases). This CDR3 spans 15 amino acids. CDR1 is SGHNT and CDR2 is YYREEE in the germline V gene (reference sequence). V was clipped by 3 bases and J by 0 bases, with 9 bases between them. CDR3: CASSSGYSNTGELFF. CDR3 nucleotides: TGTGCCAGCAGCTCGGGATATTCGAACACCGGGGAGCTGTTTTTT.

This chain joins TRBV11-2 and TRBJ2-1; 10 bases line up with TRBD1. With V trimmed by 6 bases and J by 10 bases, 12 bases remained unmatched. Per the germline V gene, CDR1 is SGHAT and CDR2 is FQNNGV. This CDR3 comprises 15 residues. This chain's CDR3 is CASSPDRGPQGEQFF. CDR3 sequence (DNA): TGTGCCAGCAGTCCCGACAGGGGGCCTCAGGGAGAGCAGTTCTTC.

This clone was detected only once. The rearrangement links TRBV6-1 to TRBJ1-2; 10 bases are shared with TRBD1. The CDR3 has 15 residues. The junction had 2 bases not matched to a gene; V was cut back by 0 bases and J by 4 bases. Germline CDR1 is MNHNS and CDR2 is SASEGT. CDR3 in amino acids: CASSEAGTGVYGYTF. For the CDR3, the DNA is TGTGCCAGCAGTGAAGCTGGGACAGGGGTCTATGGCTACACCTTC.

This chain links TRBV6-1 with TRBJ1-5; unclear D gene. Germline V gene lookup returns CDR1 MNHNS and CDR2 SASEGT. The CDR3 length is 14 residues. Between the trimmed V and J ends, which lost 10 bases and 4 bases, there was a span of 17 bases. CDR3: CATALSGRNQPQHF. CDR3 DNA sequence: TGTGCCACGGCCCTCTCCGGTAGGAATCAGCCCCAGCATTTT.

This clone came up a few times. The chain links TRBV18 to TRBJ2-7; D may be TRBD1 (5 bases). CDR1 is KGHSH and CDR2 is LQKENI in the germline V gene. CDR3 length equals 18 residues. The V end was cut by 4 bases, the J end by 3 bases, with 25 bases between. CDR3 DNA sequence: TGTGCCAGCTCACAGGCCTTTCGCCAGGGTATAACTCTCTACGAGCAGTACTTC. Encoded protein: CASSQAFRQGITLYEQYF.

The chain carries TRBV19 and TRBJ2-4, with TRBD2 as a possible D gene (6 bases). The V gene lost 3 bases and the J gene lost 1 base, with 16 bases spanning the gap. The CDR3 sequence is 17 residues long. CDR1 is LNHDA, CDR2 SQIVND, per germline (reference sequence). This CDR3 reads CASSIRASRGAKNIQYF. The CDR3 region has the DNA TGTGCCAGTAGTATTAGAGCGTCGCGGGGCGCCAAAAACATTCAGTACTTC.